What follows is one T cell receptor (beta chain) and its context. Additional DNA sequences in this sample encode the identical CDR3. The data derive from a study of shared clonotypes between healthy human individuals. Data came from immunoSEQ multiplex PCR; TCRdb stores just in-frame clones and leaves some out. The sample holds around 1.4 million clones; about 98.5% are singletons and the top ten take approximately 0.4%. V lost 5 bases, J lost 0 bases, and 10 bases lay in between. The germline V gene encodes CDR1 GTSNPN and CDR2 SVGIG (reference sequence). The CDR3 covers 13 residues. The TCR originated in a man aged 25-45 years in good health. Material for sequencing was naive CD4+ T cells sorted from blood. Subset indicated: CD45RA+ positively selected. This chain uses TRBV30 with TRBJ1-1; possibly TRBD1 for D (6 bases). The CDR3 DNA follows: TGTGCCTGGTCGACAGGCCTGAACACTGAAGCTTTCTTT. Its protein product is CAWSTGLNTEAFF. Full variable domain (missing parts from reference TRBV30 and TRBJ1-1): SQTIHQWPATLVQPVGSPLSLECTVEGTSNPNLYWYRQAAGRGLQLLFYSVGIGQISSEVPQNLSASRPQDRQFILSSKKLLLSDSGFYLCAWSTGLNTEAFFGQGTRLTVV.